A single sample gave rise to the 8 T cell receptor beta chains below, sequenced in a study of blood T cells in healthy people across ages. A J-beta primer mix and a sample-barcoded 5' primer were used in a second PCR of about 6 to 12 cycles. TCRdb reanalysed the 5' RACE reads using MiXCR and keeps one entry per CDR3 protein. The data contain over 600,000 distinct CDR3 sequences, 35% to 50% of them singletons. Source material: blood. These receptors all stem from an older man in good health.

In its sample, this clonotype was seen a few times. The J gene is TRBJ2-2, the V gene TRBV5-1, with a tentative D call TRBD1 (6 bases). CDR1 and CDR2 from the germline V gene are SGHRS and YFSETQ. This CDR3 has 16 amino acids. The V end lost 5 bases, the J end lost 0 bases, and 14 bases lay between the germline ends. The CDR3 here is CASSSSGAANTGELFF. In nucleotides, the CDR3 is TGCGCCAGCAGTTCGTCAGGGGCCGCGAACACCGGGGAGCTGTTTTTT. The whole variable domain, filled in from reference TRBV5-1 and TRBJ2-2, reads KAGVTQTPRYLIKTRGQQVTLSCSPISGHRSVSWYQQTPGQGLQFLFEYFSETQRNKGNFPGRFSGRQFSNSRSEMNVSTLELGDSALYLCASSSSGAANTGELFFGEGSRLTVL.

CDR3 coding DNA: TGCAGTGCTAGACGCCAGGGGGCCGAGACCCAGTACTTC. Its protein is CSARRQGAETQYF. The gene calls are TRBV20-1 and TRBJ2-7; 8 bases fit TRBD1. The J call may be mistaken, given a closer DNA end match to TRBJ2-5. The CDR3 sequence is 13 residues long. Germline V gene lookup returns CDR1 DFQATT and CDR2 SNEGSKA (reference sequence).

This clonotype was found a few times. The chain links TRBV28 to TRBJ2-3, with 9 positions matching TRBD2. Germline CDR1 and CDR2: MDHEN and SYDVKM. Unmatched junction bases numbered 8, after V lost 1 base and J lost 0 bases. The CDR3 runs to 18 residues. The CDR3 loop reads CASSLSTASGASTDTQYF. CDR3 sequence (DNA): TGTGCCAGCAGTTTATCCACGGCTAGCGGGGCCAGCACAGATACGCAGTATTTT.

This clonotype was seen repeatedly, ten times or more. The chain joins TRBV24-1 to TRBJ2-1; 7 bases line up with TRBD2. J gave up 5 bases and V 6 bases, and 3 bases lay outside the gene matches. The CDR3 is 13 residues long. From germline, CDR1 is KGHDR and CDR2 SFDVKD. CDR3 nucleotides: TGTGCCACCAGTCGACTAGCCCACAATGAGCAGTTCTTC. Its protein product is CATSRLAHNEQFF.

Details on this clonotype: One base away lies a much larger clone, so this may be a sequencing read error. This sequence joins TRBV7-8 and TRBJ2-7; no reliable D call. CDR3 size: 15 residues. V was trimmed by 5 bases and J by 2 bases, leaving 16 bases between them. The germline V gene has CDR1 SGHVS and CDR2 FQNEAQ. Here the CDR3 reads CASSTQVGIAYEQYF. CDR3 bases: TGTGCCAGCAGCACCCAGGTTGGCATCGCCTACGAGCAGTACTTC.

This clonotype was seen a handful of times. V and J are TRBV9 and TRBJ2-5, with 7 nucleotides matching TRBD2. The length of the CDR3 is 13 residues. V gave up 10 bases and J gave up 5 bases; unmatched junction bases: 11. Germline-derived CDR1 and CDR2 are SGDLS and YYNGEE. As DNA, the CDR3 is TGTGCCCGCTCCACGGCGGGAGATGAGACCCAGTACTTC. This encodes CARSTAGDETQYF. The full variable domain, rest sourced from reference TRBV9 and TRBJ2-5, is DSGVTQTPKHLITATGQRVTLRCSPRSGDLSVYWYQQSLDQGLQFLIQYYNGEERAKGNILERFSAQQFPDLHSELNLSSLELGDSALYFCARSTAGDETQYFGPGTRLLVL.

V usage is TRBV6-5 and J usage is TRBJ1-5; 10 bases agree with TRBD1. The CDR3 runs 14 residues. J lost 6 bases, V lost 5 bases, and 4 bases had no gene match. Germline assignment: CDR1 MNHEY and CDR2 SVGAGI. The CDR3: CASSGQGVGQPQHF. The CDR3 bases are TGTGCCAGCAGTGGACAGGGGGTAGGTCAGCCCCAGCATTTT.

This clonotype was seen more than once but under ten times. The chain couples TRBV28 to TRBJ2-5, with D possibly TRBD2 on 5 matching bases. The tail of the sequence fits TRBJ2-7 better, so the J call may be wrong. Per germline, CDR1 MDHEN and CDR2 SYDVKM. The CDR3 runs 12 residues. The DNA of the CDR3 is TGTGCCAGCAGTCCTAGCCTAGCCGAGCAGTACTTC. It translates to CASSPSLAEQYF.